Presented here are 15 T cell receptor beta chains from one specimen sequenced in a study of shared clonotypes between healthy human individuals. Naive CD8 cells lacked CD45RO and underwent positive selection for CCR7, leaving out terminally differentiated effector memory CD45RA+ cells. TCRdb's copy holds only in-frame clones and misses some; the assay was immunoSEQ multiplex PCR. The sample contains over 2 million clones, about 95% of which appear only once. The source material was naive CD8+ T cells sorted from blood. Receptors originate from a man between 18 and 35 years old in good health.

In nucleotides, the CDR3 is TGTGCCAGCAGCTTTTTCGACAGGGGTACTGAAGCTTTCTTT. It encodes CASSFFDRGTEAFF. J is TRBJ1-1 and V is TRBV7-9; 8 bases are shared with TRBD1. The V gene's germline CDR1 is SEHNR and CDR2 FQNEAQ (reference sequence). V was pared by 3 bases and J by 5 bases, with 5 bases of the junction left unmatched. There are 14 residues in the CDR3.

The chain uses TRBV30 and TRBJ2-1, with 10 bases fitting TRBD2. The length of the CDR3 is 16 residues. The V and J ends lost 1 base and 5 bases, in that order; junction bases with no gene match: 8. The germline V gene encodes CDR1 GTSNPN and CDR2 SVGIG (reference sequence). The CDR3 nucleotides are TGTGCCTGGAGTGAGGGTAGCGGGAGGTTCCACAATGAGCAGTTCTTC. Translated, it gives CAWSEGSGRFHNEQFF.

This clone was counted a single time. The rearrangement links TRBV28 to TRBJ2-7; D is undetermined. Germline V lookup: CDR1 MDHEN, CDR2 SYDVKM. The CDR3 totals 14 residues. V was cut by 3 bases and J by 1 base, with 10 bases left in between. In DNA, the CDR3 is TGTGCCAGCAGTTTTCGATCAGTTTCCTACGAGCAGTACTTC. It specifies CASSFRSVSYEQYF.

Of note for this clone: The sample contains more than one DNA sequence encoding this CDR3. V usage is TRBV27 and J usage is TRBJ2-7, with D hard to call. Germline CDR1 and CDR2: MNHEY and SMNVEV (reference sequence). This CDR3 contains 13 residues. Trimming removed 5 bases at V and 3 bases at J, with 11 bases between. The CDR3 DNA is TGTGCCAGCAGTCCACGGACCGGCTACGAGCAGTACTTC. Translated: CASSPRTGYEQYF.

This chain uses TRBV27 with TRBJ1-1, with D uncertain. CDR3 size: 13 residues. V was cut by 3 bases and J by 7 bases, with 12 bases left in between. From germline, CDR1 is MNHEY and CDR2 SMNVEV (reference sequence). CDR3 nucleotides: TGTGCCAGCAGTTTGGTAAGGACCGATGAAGCTTTCTTT. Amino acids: CASSLVRTDEAFF.

In nucleotides, the CDR3 is TGTGCCAGCAGCTTTACGGGACAGGGGCAGGGTGAAGCTTTCTTT. Its translation is CASSFTGQGQGEAFF. The chain links TRBV5-6 to TRBJ1-1, with TRBD1 identical over 10 bases. The ends lost 2 bases at V and 7 bases at J; junction bases unmatched: 8. CDR1 SGHDT and CDR2 YYEEEE come from the germline V gene. The CDR3 spans 15 residues.

CDR3 loop: CASSQPQGGNEQFF. CDR3 nucleotide sequence: TGTGCCAGCAGCCAGCCACAAGGGGGCAATGAGCAGTTCTTC. The chain carries TRBV5-6 and TRBJ2-1; maybe TRBD1 (6 bases). Germline CDR1 reads SGHDT; CDR2 reads YYEEEE. V was clipped by 4 bases and J by 6 bases, with 14 bases between them. The CDR3 is made up of 14 amino acids. Complete variable domain (other parts from reference TRBV5-6 and TRBJ2-1): DAGVTQSPTHLIKTRGQQVTLRCSPKSGHDTVSWYQQALGQGPQFIFQYYEEEERQRGNFPDRFSGHQFPNYSSELNVNALLLGDSALYLCASSQPQGGNEQFFGPGTRLTVL.

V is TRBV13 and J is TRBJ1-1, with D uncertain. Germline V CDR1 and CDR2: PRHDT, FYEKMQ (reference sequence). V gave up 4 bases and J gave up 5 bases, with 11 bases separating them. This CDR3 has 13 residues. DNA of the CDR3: TGTGCCAGCAGCTCAGCCCCCAGTACTGAAGCTTTCTTT. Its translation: CASSSAPSTEAFF.

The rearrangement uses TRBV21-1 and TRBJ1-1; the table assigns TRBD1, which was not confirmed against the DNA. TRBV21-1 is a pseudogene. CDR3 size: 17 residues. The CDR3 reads CASSKGYRGRVNTEAFF. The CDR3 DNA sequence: TGTGCCAGCAGCAAAGGCTACAGGGGCCGGGTGAACACTGAAGCTTTCTTT.

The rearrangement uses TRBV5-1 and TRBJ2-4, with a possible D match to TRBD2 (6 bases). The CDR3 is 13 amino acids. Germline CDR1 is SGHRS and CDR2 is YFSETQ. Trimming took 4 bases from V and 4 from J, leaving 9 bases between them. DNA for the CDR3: TGCGCCAGCAGCCCCGGGACTAAAAACATTCAGTACTTC. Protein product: CASSPGTKNIQYF.

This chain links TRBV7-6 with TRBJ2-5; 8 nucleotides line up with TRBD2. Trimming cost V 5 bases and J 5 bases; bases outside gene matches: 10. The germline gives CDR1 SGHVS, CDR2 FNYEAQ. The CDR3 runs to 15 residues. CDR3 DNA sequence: TGTGCCAGCAGCCCAGGCGGGGGGCAGGGGGAGACCCAGTACTTC. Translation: CASSPGGGQGETQYF.

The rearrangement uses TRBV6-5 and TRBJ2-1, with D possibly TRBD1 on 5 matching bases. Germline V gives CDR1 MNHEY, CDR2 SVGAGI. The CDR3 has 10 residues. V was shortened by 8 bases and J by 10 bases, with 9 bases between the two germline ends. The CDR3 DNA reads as TGTGCCAGCGGGGCCACCGAGCAGTTCTTC. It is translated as CASGATEQFF.

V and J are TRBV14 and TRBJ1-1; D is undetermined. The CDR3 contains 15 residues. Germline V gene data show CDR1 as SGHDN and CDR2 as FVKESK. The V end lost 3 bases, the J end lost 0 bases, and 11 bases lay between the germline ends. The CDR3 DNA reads TGTGCCAGCAGCCAGACCGGGAGAATGAACACTGAAGCTTTCTTT. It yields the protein CASSQTGRMNTEAFF.

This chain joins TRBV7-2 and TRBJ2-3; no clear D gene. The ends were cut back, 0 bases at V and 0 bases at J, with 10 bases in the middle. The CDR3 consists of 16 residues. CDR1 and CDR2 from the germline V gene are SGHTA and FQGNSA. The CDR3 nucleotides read TGTGCCAGCAGCTTAGCGCTAGACTCCAGCACAGATACGCAGTATTTT. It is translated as CASSLALDSSTDTQYF.

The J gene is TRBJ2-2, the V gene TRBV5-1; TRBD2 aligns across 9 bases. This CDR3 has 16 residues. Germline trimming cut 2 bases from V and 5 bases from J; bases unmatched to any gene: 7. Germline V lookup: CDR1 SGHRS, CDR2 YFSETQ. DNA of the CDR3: TGCGCCAGCAGCTTCGCCTGGACTAGCGAAACCGGGGAGCTGTTTTTT. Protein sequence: CASSFAWTSETGELFF. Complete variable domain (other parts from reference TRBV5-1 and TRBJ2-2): KAGVTQTPRYLIKTRGQQVTLSCSPISGHRSVSWYQQTPGQGLQFLFEYFSETQRNKGNFPGRFSGRQFSNSRSEMNVSTLELGDSALYLCASSFAWTSETGELFFGEGSRLTVL.